This record looks at one T cell receptor beta chain sequence and its context. The antigen remains unidentified. The method was immunoSEQ multiplex PCR; TCRdb's version includes in-frame clones alone and lacks a portion of them. Among 20,000 to 25,000 clones, 85% to 90% were seen once, and the ten largest hold about 10%. This record comes from a study of OX40 agonist ivuxolimab in advanced cancers. Turning to the study itself: The dose-escalation cohort was about 83% male, with a mean age of 60 years, ranging roughly 20 to 90. General study points: Not determined was the antigen specificity of the expanded peripheral T cells. Expanded clones were, on average, more numerous in CD8+ T cells than in CD4+. Compared with others, partial responders at 0.1-3.0 mg/kg displayed clonal expansion among the lowest.

From germline, CDR1 is MNHNS and CDR2 SASEGT. The CDR3 is made up of 15 amino acids. V gave up 3 bases and J gave up 5 bases, with 16 bases separating them. The clonotype comes from an adult with an advanced solid tumor such as melanoma, head and neck, liver or kidney cancer. This specimen consisted of CD4+ or CD8+ T cells sorted from blood, obtained in a trial of the OX40 agonist ivuxolimab. The chain recombines TRBV6-1 with TRBJ2-5, with D perhaps TRBD1 (7 bases). This CDR3 is CASSDLDREEETQYF. In DNA, the CDR3 is TGTGCCAGCAGTGATCTCGACAGGGAGGAGGAGACCCAGTACTTC.